This TCR beta chain was identified in a study of blood T cell repertoires in COVID-19. Across the whole study: Whether acute or convalescent, the COVID-19 samples came from the United States, Italy and Spain. T cells, B-cell-depleted T cells, or PBMCs provided the cDNA or gDNA that served as material.

There are 14 residues in the CDR3. In germline, CDR1 is LNHDA, CDR2 SQIVND (reference sequence). Trimming pared 6 bases from V and 2 bases from J, leaving 10 bases between. Study processing details: Estimates of nucleated cell counts were drawn from the amplification of reference gene primers. Only in-frame clones appear in the TCRdb table, and some are missing; sequencing was by immunoSEQ multiplex PCR. The V and J calls and clone size come from that table; D and trimming were worked out from the DNA. The sample shows tens of thousands of clones, 75% to 85% of them seen only once. Sequenced sample: peripheral blood. This chain links TRBV19 with TRBJ2-2; possible D gene TRBD2, 5 bases. The receptor was derived from a woman over 75 with acute or convalescent COVID-19. As DNA, the CDR3 is TGTGCCAGTAGCACTAGACTTAACACCGGGGAGCTGTTTTTT. It codes for CASSTRLNTGELFF.